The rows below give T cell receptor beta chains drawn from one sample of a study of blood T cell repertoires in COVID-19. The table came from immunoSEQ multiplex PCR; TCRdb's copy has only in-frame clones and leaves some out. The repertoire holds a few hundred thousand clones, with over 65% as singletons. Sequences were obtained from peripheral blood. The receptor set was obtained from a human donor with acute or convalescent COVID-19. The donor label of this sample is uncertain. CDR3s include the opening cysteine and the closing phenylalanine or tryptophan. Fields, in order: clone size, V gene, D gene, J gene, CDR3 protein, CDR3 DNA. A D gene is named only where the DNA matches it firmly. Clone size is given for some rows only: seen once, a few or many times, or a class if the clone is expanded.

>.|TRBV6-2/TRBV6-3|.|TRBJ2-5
CASSYSRETQYF
TGTGCCAGCAGTTACTCGAGGGAGACCCAGTACTTC
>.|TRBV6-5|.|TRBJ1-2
CASSYRRTENYGYTF
TGTGCCAGCAGTTACCGGAGGACAGAGAACTATGGCTACACCTTC
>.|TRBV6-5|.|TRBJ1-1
CASSFSRTEAFF
TGTGCCAGCAGTTTCTCTCGCACTGAAGCTTTCTTT
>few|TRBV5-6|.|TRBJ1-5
CASSLRGSRGQPQHF
TGTGCCAGCAGCTTGAGAGGGTCGCGAGGTCAGCCCCAGCATTTT
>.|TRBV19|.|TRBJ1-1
CASRERNTEAFF
TGTGCCAGTCGAGAAAGGAACACTGAAGCTTTCTTT
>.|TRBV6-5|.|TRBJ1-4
CASSYSQGGKLFF
TGTGCCAGCAGTTACTCCCAGGGTGGAAAACTGTTTTTT
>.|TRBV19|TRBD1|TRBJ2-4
CASRRTGENIQYF
TGTGCCAGTCGGCGGACAGGGGAGAACATTCAGTACTTC
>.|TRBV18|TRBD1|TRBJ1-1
CASSPNVGTGGGTEAFF
TGTGCCAGCTCACCTAACGTGGGGACAGGGGGTGGGACTGAAGCTTTCTTT
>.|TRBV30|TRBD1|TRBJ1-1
CAWGGTAMNTEAFF
TGTGCCTGGGGAGGGACAGCCATGAACACTGAAGCTTTCTTT
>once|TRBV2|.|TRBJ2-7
CASSEARTYRGSYEQYF
TGTGCCAGCAGTGAAGCAAGGACCTATCGAGGGAGCTACGAGCAGTACTTC
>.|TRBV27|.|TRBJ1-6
CASSYLQNSPLHF
TGTGCCAGCAGTTACCTACAGAATTCACCCCTCCACTTT
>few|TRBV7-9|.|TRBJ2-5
CASSLVGSGARETQYF
TGTGCCAGCAGCTTAGTAGGGTCAGGGGCACGAGAGACCCAGTACTTC
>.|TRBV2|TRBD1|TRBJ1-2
CASSLSGQGVGYTF
TGTGCCAGCAGCCTATCCGGACAGGGCGTCGGCTACACCTTC
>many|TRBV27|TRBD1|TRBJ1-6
CASRPGGASYNSPLHF
TGTGCCAGCAGACCAGGGGGCGCCTCCTATAATTCACCCCTCCACTTT
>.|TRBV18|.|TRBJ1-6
CASSPDSTANSPLHF
TGTGCCAGCTCACCGGATTCGACAGCGAATTCACCCCTCCACTTT
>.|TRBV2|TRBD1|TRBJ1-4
CASHYRDRARKLFF
TGTGCCAGCCATTACCGGGACAGGGCCCGAAAACTGTTTTTT
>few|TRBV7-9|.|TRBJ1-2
CASSLDQGLGTF
TGTGCCAGCAGCTTAGACCAGGGCCTGGGCACCTTC
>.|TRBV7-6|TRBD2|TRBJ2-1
CASSLGLADEQFF
TGTGCCAGCAGCTTAGGCCTAGCGGATGAGCAGTTCTTC
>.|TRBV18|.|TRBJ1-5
CASSPGPYSNQPQHF
TGTGCCAGCTCACCAGGGCCGTATAGCAATCAGCCCCAGCATTTT
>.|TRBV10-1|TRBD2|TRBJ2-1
CASSEDPSGSYNEQFF
TGCGCCAGCAGTGAGGACCCTAGCGGCTCCTACAATGAGCAGTTCTTC
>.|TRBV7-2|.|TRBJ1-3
CASSSGATSGNTIYF
TGTGCCAGCAGCTCCGGTGCCACGAGTGGAAACACCATATATTTT
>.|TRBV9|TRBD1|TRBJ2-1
CASTLGSRGLNEQFF
TGTGCCAGCACCCTCGGTAGCAGGGGGCTTAATGAGCAGTTCTTC
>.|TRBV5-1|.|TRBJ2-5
CASSKQLETQYF
TGCGCCAGCAGTAAACAGCTGGAGACCCAGTACTTC
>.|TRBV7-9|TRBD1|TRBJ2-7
CASSPTHRGLRRYEQYF
TGTGCCAGCAGCCCTACGCACAGGGGGCTCAGGAGGTACGAGCAGTACTTC
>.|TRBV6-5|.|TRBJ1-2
CASSQTEVRAGYTF
TGTGCCAGCAGCCAGACGGAGGTCCGGGCTGGCTACACCTTC
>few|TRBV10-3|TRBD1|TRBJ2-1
CAIGTGTGYNEQFF
TGTGCCATCGGGACCGGGACAGGCTACAATGAGCAGTTCTTC
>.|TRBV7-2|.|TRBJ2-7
CASSSFGGMGEQYF
TGTGCCAGCAGTTCCTTCGGGGGTATGGGTGAGCAGTACTTC
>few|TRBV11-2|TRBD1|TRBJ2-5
CASSLGKGQGSQETQYF
TGTGCCAGCAGCTTAGGGAAGGGACAGGGGAGCCAAGAGACCCAGTACTTC
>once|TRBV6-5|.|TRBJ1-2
CASSYLTRGGYGYTF
TGTGCCAGCAGTTACCTGACGAGGGGGGGCTATGGCTACACCTTC
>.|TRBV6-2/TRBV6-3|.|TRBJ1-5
CASSPSRGAYQPQHF
TGTGCCAGCAGCCCCTCCCGGGGGGCCTATCAGCCCCAGCATTTT
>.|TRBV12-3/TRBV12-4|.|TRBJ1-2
CASRLWTDYGYTF
TGTGCCAGCAGATTATGGACAGACTATGGCTACACCTTC
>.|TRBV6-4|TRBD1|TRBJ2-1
CASSDLADRGEQFF
TGTGCCAGCAGTGACTTGGCCGACAGGGGTGAGCAGTTCTTC
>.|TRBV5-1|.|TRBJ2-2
CASTRGVPGELFF
TGCGCCAGCACGAGAGGAGTACCCGGGGAGCTGTTTTTT
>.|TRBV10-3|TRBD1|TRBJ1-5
CAISDQGQGNQPQHF
TGTGCCATCAGCGACCAAGGACAGGGCAATCAGCCCCAGCATTTT
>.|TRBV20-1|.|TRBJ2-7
CSASAGYEQYF
TGCAGTGCTAGTGCGGGATACGAGCAGTACTTC
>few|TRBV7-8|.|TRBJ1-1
CASSPRVSTEAFF
TGTGCCAGCAGCCCCAGGGTAAGCACTGAAGCTTTCTTT
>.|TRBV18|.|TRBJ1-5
CASSPRLGGGDSNQPQHF
TGTGCCAGCTCACCCAGACTCGGAGGGGGGGATAGCAATCAGCCCCAGCATTTT
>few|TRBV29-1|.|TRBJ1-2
CSVPALGHQDTF
TGCAGCGTGCCCGCCCTGGGACATCAGGACACCTTC
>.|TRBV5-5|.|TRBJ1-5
CASSLGGGNQPQHF
TGTGCCAGCAGCTTGGGCGGGGGCAATCAGCCCCAGCATTTT
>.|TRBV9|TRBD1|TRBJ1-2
CASRPSWDRGYGYTF
TGTGCCAGCAGACCCAGCTGGGACAGGGGCTATGGCTACACCTTC
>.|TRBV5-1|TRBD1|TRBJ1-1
CASSLFHRQGTEAFF
TGCGCCAGCAGCTTATTCCACCGACAGGGGACTGAAGCTTTCTTT
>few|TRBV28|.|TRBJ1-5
CASSPGHNNQPQHF
TGTGCCAGCAGTCCTGGACATAACAATCAGCCCCAGCATTTT
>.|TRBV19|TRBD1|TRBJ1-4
CASSISRVGGGGSQLFF
TGTGCCAGTAGTATTAGTCGGGTAGGGGGCGGTGGATCGCAACTGTTTTTT
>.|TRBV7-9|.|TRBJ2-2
CASSLQGLDTGELFF
TGTGCCAGCAGTCTCCAGGGACTTGACACCGGGGAGCTGTTTTTT
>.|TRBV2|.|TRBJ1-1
CASSETGGKVNTEAFF
TGTGCCAGCAGTGAAACTGGGGGCAAGGTGAACACTGAAGCTTTCTTT
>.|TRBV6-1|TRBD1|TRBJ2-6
CASSGQGLNSGANVLTF
TGTGCCAGCAGTGGACAGGGGCTAAACTCTGGGGCCAACGTCCTGACTTTC
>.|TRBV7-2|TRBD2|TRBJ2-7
CASSPRLAGVGEQYF
TGTGCCAGCAGCCCGCGACTAGCGGGGGTTGGAGAGCAGTACTTC
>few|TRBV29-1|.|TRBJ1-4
CSVEVGRGEKLFF
TGCAGCGTTGAAGTAGGAAGGGGCGAAAAACTGTTTTTT
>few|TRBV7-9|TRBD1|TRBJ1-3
CARGTVPGNTIYF
TGTGCCAGGGGGACAGTCCCTGGAAACACCATATATTTT